This record looks at one T cell receptor beta chain sequence and its context. Its antigen is unidentified. Libraries were prepared by immunoSEQ multiplex PCR; TCRdb keeps only in-frame clonotypes and omits some of them. Among about 430,000 clones listed, over 75% were seen once. This record comes from a study of Ad26.COV2.S vaccination and SARS-CoV-2 variants. Study summary: Ad26.COV2.S shots went into the muscle once or twice, 56 days apart.

CDR3 size: 12 residues. Per the germline V gene, CDR1 is MNHEY and CDR2 is SVGAGI. Trimming took 5 bases from V and 7 from J, leaving 6 bases between them. Whole-study results and caveats: Reported post-vaccination CD8+ and CD4+ T cell responses to spike showed substantial breadth.

Treatment defined: around 19 received Ad26.COV2.S at low or high dose, single or two shots; a few received placebo; per-sample allocation not given. Sampling happened 63 days after the first vaccine or placebo injection. The clonotype originates from a person between 18 and 60 years old who received the Ad26.COV2.S COVID-19 vaccine or a placebo. The sequences come from peripheral blood, collected in a trial of Ad26.COV2.S vaccine versus placebo. The chain joins TRBV6-5 to TRBJ1-6, with D uncertain. The DNA of the CDR3 is TGTGCCAGCAGTCGACCGAATTCACCCCTCCACTTT. This sequence encodes CASSRPNSPLHF.